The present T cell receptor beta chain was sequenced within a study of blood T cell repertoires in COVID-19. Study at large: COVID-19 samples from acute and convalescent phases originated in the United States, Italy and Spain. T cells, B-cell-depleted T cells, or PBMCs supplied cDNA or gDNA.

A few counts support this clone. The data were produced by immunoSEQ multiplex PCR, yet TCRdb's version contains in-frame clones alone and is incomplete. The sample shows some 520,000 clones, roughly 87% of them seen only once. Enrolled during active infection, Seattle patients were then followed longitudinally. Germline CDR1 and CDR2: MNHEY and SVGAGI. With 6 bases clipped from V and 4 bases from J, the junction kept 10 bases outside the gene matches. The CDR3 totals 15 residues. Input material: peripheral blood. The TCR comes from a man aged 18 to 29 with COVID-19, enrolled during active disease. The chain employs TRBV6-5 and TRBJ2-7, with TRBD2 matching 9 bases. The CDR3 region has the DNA TGTGCCAGCAGATCTGGGGGTAGCGGGGGTTACGAGCAGTACTTC. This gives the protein CASRSGGSGGYEQYF.